Relative to its sample, the clone carrying this TCR beta chain is medium-sized. The data stem from a study of metastatic and nonmetastatic thyroid tumors. Looking at the study overall: The study looked at repertoires side by side in blood and in tumor or nodule tissue from malignant and benign thyroid patients.

In the original processing: Researchers built a distant-metastasis classifier for papillary thyroid cancer that drew on CDR3 differences across clinicopathological groups. TCRdb re-called the PCR reads via MiXCR. The V and J calls here are based on TCRdb, not the publication. Among 7,000 to 8,500 clones listed, roughly a quarter were seen once. Thyroid surgery had not been preceded by any treatment in any patient. From germline, CDR1 is SGHDT and CDR2 YYEEEE. V was shortened by 5 bases and J by 10 bases, with 24 bases between the two germline ends. The CDR3 length is 15 residues. The sequencing input was tumor tissue. The clonotype comes from a female donor with papillary thyroid cancer or a benign thyroid nodule (not recorded which). Some clones in this sample may be carry-over from other donors' samples. This chain joins TRBV5-6 and TRBJ1-2; D gene ambiguous. This CDR3 reads CASRQKSGVAGNYTF. The CDR3 bases are TGTGCCAGCAGGCAAAAATCGGGAGTAGCGGGGAACTACACCTTC.